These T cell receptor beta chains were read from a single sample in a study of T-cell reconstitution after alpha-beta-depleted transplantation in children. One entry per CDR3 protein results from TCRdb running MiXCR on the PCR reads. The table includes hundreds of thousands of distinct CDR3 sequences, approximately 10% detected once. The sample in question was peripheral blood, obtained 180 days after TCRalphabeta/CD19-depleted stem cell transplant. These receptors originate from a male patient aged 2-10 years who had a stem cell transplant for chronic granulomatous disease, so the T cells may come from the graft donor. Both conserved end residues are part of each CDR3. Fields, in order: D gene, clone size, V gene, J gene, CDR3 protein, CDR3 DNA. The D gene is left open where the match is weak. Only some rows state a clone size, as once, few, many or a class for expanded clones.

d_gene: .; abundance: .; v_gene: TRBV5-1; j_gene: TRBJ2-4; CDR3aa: CASSPETGVVLAKNIQYF; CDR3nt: TGCGCCAGCAGCCCCGAAACAGGAGTAGTACTAGCCAAAAACATTCAGTACTTC
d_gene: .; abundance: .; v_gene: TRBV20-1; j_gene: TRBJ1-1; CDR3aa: CSARMTDRGMDTEAFF; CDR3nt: TGCAGTGCTAGAATGACCGATCGGGGGATGGACACTGAAGCTTTCTTT
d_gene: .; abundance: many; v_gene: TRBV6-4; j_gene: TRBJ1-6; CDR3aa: CASSDQATNSPLHF; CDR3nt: TGTGCCAGCAGTGATCAGGCCACTAATTCACCCCTCCACTTT
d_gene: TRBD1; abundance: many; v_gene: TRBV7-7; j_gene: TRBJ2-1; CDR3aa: CASSPTGLDNEQFF; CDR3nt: TGTGCCAGCAGCCCGACAGGGCTCGACAATGAGCAGTTCTTC
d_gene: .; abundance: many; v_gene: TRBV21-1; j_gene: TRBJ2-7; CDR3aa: CASSTWDRGQLYEQYF; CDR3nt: TGTGCCAGCAGCACCTGGGACAGGGGGCAGTTGTACGAGCAGTACTTC
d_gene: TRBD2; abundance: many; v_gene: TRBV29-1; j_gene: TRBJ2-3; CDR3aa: CSVEDRGGSGADTQYF; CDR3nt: TGCAGCGTTGAAGATCGTGGCGGGAGCGGCGCAGATACGCAGTATTTT
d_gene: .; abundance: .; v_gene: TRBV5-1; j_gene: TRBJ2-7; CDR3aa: CASSPIAASSYEQYF; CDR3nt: TGCGCCAGCAGCCCCATAGCGGCCAGCTCCTACGAGCAGTACTTC
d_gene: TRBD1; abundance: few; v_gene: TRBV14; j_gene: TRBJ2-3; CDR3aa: CASSQSTGTGMGAAQYF; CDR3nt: TGTGCCAGCAGCCAATCTACCGGGACAGGGATGGGGGCCGCGCAGTATTTT
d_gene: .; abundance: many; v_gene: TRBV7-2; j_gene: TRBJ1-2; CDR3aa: CASSSRDSTPRGYTF; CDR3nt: TGTGCCAGCAGCTCCAGGGACTCCACCCCGCGGGGCTACACCTTC
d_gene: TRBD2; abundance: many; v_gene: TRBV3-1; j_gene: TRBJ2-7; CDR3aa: CASSRGLAEQYF; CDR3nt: TGTGCCAGCAGCCGAGGACTAGCCGAGCAGTACTTC
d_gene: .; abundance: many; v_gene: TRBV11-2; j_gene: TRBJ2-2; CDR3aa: CASLLGPRTGELFF; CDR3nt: TGTGCCAGCCTCCTCGGCCCGAGGACCGGGGAGCTGTTTTTT
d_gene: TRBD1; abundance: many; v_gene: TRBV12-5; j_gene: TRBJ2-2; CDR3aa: CASGLRPGTGNTGELFF; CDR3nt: TGTGCTAGTGGTTTGCGACCCGGGACAGGGAACACCGGGGAGCTGTTTTTT
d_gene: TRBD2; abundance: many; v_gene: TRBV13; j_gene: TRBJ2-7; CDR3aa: CASSTGLADYHEQYF; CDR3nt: TGTGCCAGCAGCACCGGACTAGCAGACTATCACGAGCAGTACTTC
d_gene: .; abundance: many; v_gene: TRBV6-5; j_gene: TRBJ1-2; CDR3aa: CASSLEQFGGYTF; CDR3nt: TGTGCCAGCAGTTTGGAGCAATTTGGTGGCTACACCTTC
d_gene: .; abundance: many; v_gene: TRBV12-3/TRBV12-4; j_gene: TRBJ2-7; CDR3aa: CASSLEADLGGEQYF; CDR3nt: TGTGCCAGCAGTTTAGAGGCAGATCTAGGCGGCGAGCAGTACTTC
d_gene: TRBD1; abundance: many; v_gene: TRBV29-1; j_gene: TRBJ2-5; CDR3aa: CSVLWGTVPTQYF; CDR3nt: TGCAGCGTTCTATGGGGGACAGTACCGACCCAGTACTTC
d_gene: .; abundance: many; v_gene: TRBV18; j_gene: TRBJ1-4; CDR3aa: CASSRQANEKLFF; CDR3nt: TGTGCCAGCTCTCGACAGGCCAATGAAAAACTGTTTTTT
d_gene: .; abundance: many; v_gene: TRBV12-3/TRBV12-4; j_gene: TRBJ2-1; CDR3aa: CASSFGGRHNEQFF; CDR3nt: TGTGCCAGCAGTTTTGGGGGGAGACACAATGAGCAGTTCTTC
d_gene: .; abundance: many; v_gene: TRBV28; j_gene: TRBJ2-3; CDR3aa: CASSFLIPGKKDTQYF; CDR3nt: TGTGCCAGCAGTTTTTTAATCCCGGGAAAGAAGGATACGCAGTATTTT
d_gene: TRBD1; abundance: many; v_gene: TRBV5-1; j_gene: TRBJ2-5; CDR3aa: CASSLRQGALKETQYF; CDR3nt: TGCGCCAGCAGCTTGAGACAGGGGGCCCTCAAAGAGACCCAGTACTTC
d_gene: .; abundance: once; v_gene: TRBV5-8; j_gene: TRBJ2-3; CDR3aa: CASTASPDTQYF; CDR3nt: TGTGCCAGCACCGCATCGCCAGATACGCAGTATTTT
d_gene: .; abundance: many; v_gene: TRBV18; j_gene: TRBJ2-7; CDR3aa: CASSPLDRHYEQYF; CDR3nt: TGTGCCAGCTCACCACTTGATCGGCACTACGAGCAGTACTTC
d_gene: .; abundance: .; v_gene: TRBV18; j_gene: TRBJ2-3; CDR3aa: CASSPPTGWTDTQYF; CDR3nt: TGTGCCAGCTCACCACCCACAGGTTGGACAGATACGCAGTATTTT
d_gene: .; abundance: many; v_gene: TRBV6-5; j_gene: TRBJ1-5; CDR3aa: CASSYLISPGGNQPQHF; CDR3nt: TGTGCCAGCAGTTACCTCATTTCCCCGGGAGGGAATCAGCCCCAGCATTTT
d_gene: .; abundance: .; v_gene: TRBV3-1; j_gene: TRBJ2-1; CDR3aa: CACSQYMGCRCNDEQFF; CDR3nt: TGTGCCTGCAGCCAATATATGGGGTGTAGGTGTAATGATGAGCAGTTCTTC
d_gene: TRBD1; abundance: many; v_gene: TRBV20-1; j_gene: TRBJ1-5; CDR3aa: CSARATGTEDQPQHF; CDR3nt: TGCAGTGCTAGAGCAACCGGGACAGAAGATCAGCCCCAGCATTTT
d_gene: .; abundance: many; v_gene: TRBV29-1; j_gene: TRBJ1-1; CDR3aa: CSVRRTEALRAFF; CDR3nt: TGCAGCGTCAGAAGGACAGAAGCACTGCGGGCTTTCTTT
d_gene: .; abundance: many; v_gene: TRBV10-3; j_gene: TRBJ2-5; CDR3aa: CAIATKHGETQYF; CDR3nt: TGTGCCATCGCGACAAAGCACGGGGAGACCCAGTACTTC
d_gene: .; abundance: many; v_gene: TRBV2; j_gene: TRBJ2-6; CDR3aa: CASSRGSGANVLTF; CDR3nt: TGTGCCAGCTCAAGGGGCTCTGGGGCCAACGTCCTGACTTTC
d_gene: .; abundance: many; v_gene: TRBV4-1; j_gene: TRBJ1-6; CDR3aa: CASSQDRGYNSPLHF; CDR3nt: TGCGCCAGCAGCCAAGATCGGGGGTATAATTCACCCCTCCACTTT
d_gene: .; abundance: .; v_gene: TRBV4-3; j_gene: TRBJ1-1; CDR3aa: CASSLDEGIGNTEAFF; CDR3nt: TGCGCCAGCAGCCTGGATGAGGGGATAGGGAACACTGAAGCTTTCTTT
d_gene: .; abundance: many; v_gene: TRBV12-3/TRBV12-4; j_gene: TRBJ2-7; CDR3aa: CASSLKVLSYEQYF; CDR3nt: TGTGCCAGCAGTTTGAAGGTACTCTCCTACGAGCAGTACTTC
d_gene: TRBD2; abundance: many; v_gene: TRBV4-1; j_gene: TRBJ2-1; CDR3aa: CASSQVGLAGWTYNEQFF; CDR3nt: TGCGCCAGCAGCCAAGTAGGCTTAGCGGGATGGACCTACAATGAGCAGTTCTTC
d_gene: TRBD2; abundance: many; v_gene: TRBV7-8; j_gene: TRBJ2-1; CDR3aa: CASTNGRGDNEQFF; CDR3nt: TGTGCCAGCACAAACGGGCGGGGGGACAATGAGCAGTTCTTC
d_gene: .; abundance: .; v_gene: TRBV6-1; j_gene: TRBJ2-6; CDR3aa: CASTPWRVGSGANALTF; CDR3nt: TGTGCCAGCACTCCATGGAGGGTAGGCTCTGGGGCCAACGCCCTGACTTTC
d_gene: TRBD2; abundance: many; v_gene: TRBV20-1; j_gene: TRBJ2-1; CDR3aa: CSAAGLADAYNEQFF; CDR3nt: TGCAGTGCGGCGGGACTAGCGGATGCCTACAATGAGCAGTTCTTC
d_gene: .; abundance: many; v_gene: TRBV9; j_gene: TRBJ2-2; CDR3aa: CASSVAGATNTGELFF; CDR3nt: TGTGCCAGCAGCGTAGCCGGGGCAACGAACACCGGGGAGCTGTTTTTT
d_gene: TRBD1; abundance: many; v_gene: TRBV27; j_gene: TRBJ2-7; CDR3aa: CASRGTGRYEQYF; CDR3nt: TGTGCCAGCAGGGGGACAGGGCGGTACGAGCAGTACTTC
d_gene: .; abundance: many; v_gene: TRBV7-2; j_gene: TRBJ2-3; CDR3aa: CASSLIIAPKRTDTQYF; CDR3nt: TGTGCCAGCAGCTTAATCATAGCGCCAAAACGAACAGATACGCAGTATTTT
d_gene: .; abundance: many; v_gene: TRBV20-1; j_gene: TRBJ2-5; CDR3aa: CSARNLVSQAETQYF; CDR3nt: TGCAGTGCTAGAAATTTAGTGTCCCAAGCGGAGACCCAGTACTTC
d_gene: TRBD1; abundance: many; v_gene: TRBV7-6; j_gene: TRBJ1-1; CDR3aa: CASSFHRGKDTEAFF; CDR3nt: TGTGCCAGCAGCTTCCACAGGGGGAAGGACACTGAAGCTTTCTTT
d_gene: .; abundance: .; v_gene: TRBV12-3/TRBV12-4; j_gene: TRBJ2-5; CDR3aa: CASSPHTSQETQYF; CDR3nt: TGTGCCAGCAGTCCTCACACGTCTCAAGAGACCCAGTACTTC
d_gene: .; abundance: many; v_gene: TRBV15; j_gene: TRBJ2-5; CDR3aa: CATSNRLQETQYF; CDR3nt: TGTGCCACCAGCAATCGGCTTCAAGAGACCCAGTACTTC
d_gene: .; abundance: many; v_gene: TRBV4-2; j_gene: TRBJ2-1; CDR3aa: CASSREYEQFF; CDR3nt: TGTGCCAGCAGCCGAGAGTATGAGCAGTTCTTC
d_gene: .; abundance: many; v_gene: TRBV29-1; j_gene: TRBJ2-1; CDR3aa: CSVEGGRGVSYNEQFF; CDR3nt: TGCAGCGTTGAAGGGGGGAGGGGGGTCTCCTACAATGAGCAGTTCTTC
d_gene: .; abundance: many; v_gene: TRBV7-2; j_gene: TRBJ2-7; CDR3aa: CASSGGNTYEQYF; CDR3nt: TGTGCCAGTAGCGGAGGTAATACCTACGAGCAGTACTTC
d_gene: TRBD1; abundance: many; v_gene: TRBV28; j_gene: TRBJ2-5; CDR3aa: CASKGTGGSGETQYF; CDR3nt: TGTGCCAGCAAAGGGACAGGGGGCAGTGGGGAGACCCAGTACTTC
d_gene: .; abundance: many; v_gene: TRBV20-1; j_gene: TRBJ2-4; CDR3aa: CSANQQPFLAKNIQYF; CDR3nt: TGCAGTGCGAACCAGCAGCCTTTCTTAGCCAAAAACATTCAGTACTTC